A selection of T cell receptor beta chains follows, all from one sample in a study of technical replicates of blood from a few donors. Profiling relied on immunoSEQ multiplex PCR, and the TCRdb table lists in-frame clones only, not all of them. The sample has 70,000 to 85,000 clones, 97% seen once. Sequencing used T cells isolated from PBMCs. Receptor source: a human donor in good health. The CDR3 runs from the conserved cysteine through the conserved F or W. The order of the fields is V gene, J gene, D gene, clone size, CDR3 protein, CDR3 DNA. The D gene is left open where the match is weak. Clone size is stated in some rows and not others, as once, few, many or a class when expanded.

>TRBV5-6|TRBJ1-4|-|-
CASSRGSGMEEKLFF
TGTGCCAGCAGCCGGGGGTCGGGAATGGAAGAAAAACTGTTTTTT
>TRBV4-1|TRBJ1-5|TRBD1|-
CASSHVQGADQPQHF
TGCGCCAGCAGCCACGTACAGGGGGCGGATCAGCCCCAGCATTTT
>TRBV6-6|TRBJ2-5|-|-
CASSLQETQYF
TGTGCCAGCAGTTTACAAGAGACCCAGTACTTC
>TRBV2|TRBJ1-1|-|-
CASSMQGTNTEAFF
TGTGCCAGCAGTATGCAGGGAACGAACACTGAAGCTTTCTTT
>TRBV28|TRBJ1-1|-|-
CASSLGRGNTEAFF
TGTGCCAGCAGTTTAGGGCGGGGAAACACTGAAGCTTTCTTT
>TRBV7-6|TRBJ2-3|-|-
CASSLETGNADTQYF
TGTGCCAGCAGCTTAGAAACGGGGAACGCAGATACGCAGTATTTT
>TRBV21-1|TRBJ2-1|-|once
CASSKGTSGGAHEQFF
TGTGCCAGCAGCAAAGGAACTAGCGGGGGGGCCCATGAGCAGTTCTTC
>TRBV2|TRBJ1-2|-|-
CASSPGHLNYGYTF
TGTGCCAGCAGTCCAGGACACCTTAACTATGGCTACACCTTC
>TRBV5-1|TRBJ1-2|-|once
CASSLRPEQFYGYTF
TGCGCCAGCAGCTTGAGGCCGGAACAGTTCTATGGCTACACCTTC
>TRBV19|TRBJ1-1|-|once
CASSIRSTGEAFF
TGTGCCAGTAGTATAAGGTCAACGGGTGAAGCTTTCTTT
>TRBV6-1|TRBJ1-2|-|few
CASSPRGDDGYTF
TGTGCCAGCAGCCCCCGGGGAGACGATGGCTACACCTTC
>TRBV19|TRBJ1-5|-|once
CASSMSREDQPQHF
TGTGCCAGTAGTATGTCCAGGGAAGATCAGCCCCAGCATTTT
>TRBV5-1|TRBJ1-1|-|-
CASSLGDFNTEAFF
TGCGCCAGCAGCTTAGGGGACTTTAACACTGAAGCTTTCTTT
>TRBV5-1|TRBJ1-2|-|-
CASSFRGGEGYTF
TGCGCCAGCAGCTTTAGGGGGGGTGAAGGCTACACCTTC
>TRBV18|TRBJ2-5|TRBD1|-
CASSPLDPRGETQYF
TGTGCCAGCTCACCGCTCGACCCCAGGGGGGAGACCCAGTACTTC
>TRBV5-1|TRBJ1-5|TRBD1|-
CASSVSTGSNQPQHF
TGCGCCAGCAGCGTTTCGACAGGGAGCAATCAGCCCCAGCATTTT
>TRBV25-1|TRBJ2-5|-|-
CASSPENLQETQYF
TGTGCCAGCAGTCCCGAGAACCTACAAGAGACCCAGTACTTC
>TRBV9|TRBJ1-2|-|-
CASSAQLDFGYGYTF
TGTGCCAGCAGCGCCCAACTCGACTTCGGGTATGGCTACACCTTC
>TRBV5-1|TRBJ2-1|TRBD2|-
CASSPSAAGGNEQFF
TGCGCCAGCAGTCCCTCGGCGGCGGGAGGAAATGAGCAGTTCTTC
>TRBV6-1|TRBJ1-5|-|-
CASSGPNQPQHF
TGTGCCAGCAGTGGGCCCAATCAGCCCCAGCATTTT
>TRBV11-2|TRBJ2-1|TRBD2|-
CASSLDPWTSANEQFF
TGTGCCAGCAGCTTAGATCCCTGGACTAGCGCTAATGAGCAGTTCTTC
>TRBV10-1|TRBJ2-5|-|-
CASSESAGSETQYF
TGCGCCAGCAGTGAGTCGGCGGGATCAGAGACCCAGTACTTC
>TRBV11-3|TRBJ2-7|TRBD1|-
CASSPRDSSYEQYF
TGTGCCAGCAGCCCCCGGGACAGTTCCTACGAGCAGTACTTC
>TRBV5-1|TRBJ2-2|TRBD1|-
CASSLRQGAITGELFF
TGCGCCAGCAGCTTGAGGCAGGGGGCGATCACCGGGGAGCTGTTTTTT
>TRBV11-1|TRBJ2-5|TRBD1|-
CASSPRTGVVVETQYF
TGTGCCAGCAGCCCCCGGACAGGGGTAGTGGTCGAGACCCAGTACTTC
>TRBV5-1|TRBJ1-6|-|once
CASSSTGFGNSPLHF
TGCGCCAGCAGCTCCACAGGGTTTGGGAATTCACCCCTCCACTTT
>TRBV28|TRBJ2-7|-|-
CASSPTGLYEQYF
TGTGCCAGCAGTCCTACAGGGCTTTACGAGCAGTACTTC
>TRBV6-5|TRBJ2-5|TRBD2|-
CASWTSGGKETQYF
TGTGCCAGCTGGACTAGCGGGGGAAAAGAGACCCAGTACTTC
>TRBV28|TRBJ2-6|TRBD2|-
CASSKIAGGPLGANVLTF
TGTGCCAGCAGTAAGATAGCGGGAGGGCCTTTAGGGGCCAACGTCCTGACTTTC